One and the same sample provided the 21 T cell receptor beta chains below, sequenced in a study of shared clonotypes between healthy human individuals. Libraries were prepared by immunoSEQ multiplex PCR; TCRdb keeps only in-frame clonotypes and omits some of them. The top ten hold around 13% of the sample, which has a few hundred thousand clones, 70% to 80% seen once. The sequencing sample was made of PBMCs. All receptors come from a woman between 40 and 55 years old in good health. Some clones in this sample may be carry-over from other donors' samples.

The V call is TRBV5-1, the J call TRBJ2-3; tentatively, D is TRBD2 (5 bases). CDR3 length: 15 amino acids. CDR1 SGHRS and CDR2 YFSETQ come from the germline V gene. V lost 0 bases and J lost 6, with 14 bases in between. The CDR3 region has the DNA TGCGCCAGCAGCTTGGTTGGGCTAGCTGGGGATACGCAGTATTTT. This gives the protein CASSLVGLAGDTQYF. Based on the CDR3 plus reference TRBV5-1 and TRBJ2-3, the full variable domain is KAGVTQTPRYLIKTRGQQVTLSCSPISGHRSVSWYQQTPGQGLQFLFEYFSETQRNKGNFPGRFSGRQFSNSRSEMNVSTLELGDSALYLCASSLVGLAGDTQYFGPGTRLTVL.

A note on this clone: The same CDR3 is also encoded by other DNA sequences in this sample. The chain has TRBV5-1 and TRBJ2-5, with 8 bases fitting TRBD1. Germline CDR1 reads SGHRS; CDR2 reads YFSETQ. V was clipped by 4 bases and J by 1 base; unmatched bases: 3. The CDR3 spans 14 residues. CDR3: CASSRGTGQETQYF. The CDR3 DNA reads as TGCGCCAGCAGCAGGGGGACAGGCCAAGAGACCCAGTACTTC.

This clone was counted many times. The chain employs TRBV7-9 and TRBJ1-2; 8 bases are a match to TRBD1. Germline CDR1 is SEHNR and CDR2 is FQNEAQ (reference sequence). The CDR3 consists of 13 residues. Trimming took 1 base from V and 10 from J; bases not matched to a gene: 5. The CDR3 region is CASSLVGQGSYTF. CDR3 DNA: TGTGCCAGCAGCTTAGTAGGACAGGGATCCTACACCTTC.

CDR3 loop: CASSTTSGRARTGELFF. DNA of the CDR3: TGTGCCAGTAGTACGACTAGCGGGAGGGCCCGGACCGGGGAGCTGTTTTTT. The chain uses TRBV19 and TRBJ2-2; TRBD2 matches 14 bases. This CDR3 contains 17 residues. Germline loops: CDR1 LNHDA, CDR2 SQIVND (reference sequence). After removal of 4 bases from V and 5 bases from J, the junction contained 6 bases not matched to a gene.

The V gene is TRBV4-1, the J gene TRBJ2-7, with 8 bases fitting TRBD1. The CDR3 extends over 18 amino acids. The germline V gene encodes CDR1 MGHRA and CDR2 YSYEKL. The V segment lost 4 bases and the J segment 3 bases; nucleotides outside the gene matches: 17. CDR3 in amino acids: CASSRRAHRQGRNYEQYF. In DNA form, the CDR3 reads TGCGCCAGCAGCCGGAGGGCCCACCGACAGGGGAGAAACTACGAGCAGTACTTC.

This clone was detected ten times or more. The same CDR3 can be traced to other DNA sequences in this sample. This chain uses TRBV9 with TRBJ2-2; D perhaps matches TRBD2 (6 bases). This CDR3 is 17 amino acids long. CDR1 and CDR2 (germline): SGDLS, YYNGEE. Trimming took off 3 bases at V and 5 bases at J, with 20 bases between the two ends. The DNA of the CDR3 is TGTGCCAGCAGCGCCGCCGGGACTCCAGGTGGGACCGGGGAGCTGTTTTTT. This codes for CASSAAGTPGGTGELFF.

V is TRBV18 and J is TRBJ2-7; TRBD1 aligns across 7 bases. Unmatched junction bases numbered 11, after V lost 4 bases and J lost 5 bases. This CDR3 region has 15 residues. Germline CDR1 and CDR2: KGHSH and LQKENI. CDR3 coding DNA: TGTGCCAGCTCACAATCAGGGGGAGCTGAGAACGAGCAGTACTTC. Its translation: CASSQSGGAENEQYF. Full variable domain (rest looked up from reference TRBV18 and TRBJ2-7): NAGVMQNPRHLVRRRGQEARLRCSPMKGHSHVYWYRQLPEEGLKFMVYLQKENIIDESGMPKERFSAEFPKEGPSILRIQQVVRGDSAAYFCASSQSGGAENEQYFGPGTRLTVT.

This clone occurred many times. The same CDR3 is also encoded by other DNA sequences in this sample. The chain has TRBV2 and TRBJ2-5; perhaps TRBD2 as D (6 bases). V was cut by 5 bases and J by 7 bases, with 20 bases left in between. The CDR3 runs to 15 residues. Germline CDR1 SNHLY, CDR2 FYNNEI. Here the CDR3 reads CASSPTGTLAVTQYF. The CDR3 bases are TGTGCCAGCAGTCCTACCGGGACTTTAGCCGTGACCCAGTACTTC.

The V gene is TRBV29-1, the J gene TRBJ2-1, with a weak D call TRBD1 (6 bases). This CDR3 is built from 14 residues. V shed 3 bases and J shed 0 bases, with 9 bases lying between them. The germline V gene has CDR1 SQVTM and CDR2 ANQGSEA. Here the CDR3 reads CSVDQGTSYNEQFF. In DNA, the CDR3 is TGCAGCGTTGATCAGGGGACCTCCTACAATGAGCAGTTCTTC.

The chain is built from TRBV19 and TRBJ2-5; 12 bases are shared with TRBD2. Judging by the DNA end, TRBJ2-7 fits better; the J call may be wrong. The CDR3 is made up of 16 amino acids. Germline loops: CDR1 LNHDA, CDR2 SQIVND (reference sequence). CDR3 loop: CASSPRLAGEGYEQYF. The CDR3 nucleotides are TGTGCCAGTAGTCCGCGACTAGCGGGAGAAGGATACGAGCAGTACTTC.

Concerning this clone: This may be a read error: a much more frequent sequence differs by one nucleotide. The genes are TRBV10-3 and TRBJ2-7; 13 positions agree with TRBD2. J gave up 3 bases and V 10 bases, and 9 bases lay outside the gene matches. Germline V lookup: CDR1 ENHRY, CDR2 SYGVKD. CDR3 length: 15 residues. CDR3 amino acids: CATSRTSGSIYEQYF. CDR3 nucleotides: TGTGCCACCAGCAGGACTAGCGGGAGTATCTACGAGCAGTACTTC.

This rearrangement joins TRBV4-3 to TRBJ2-7, with 9 bases that match TRBD2. The end of the DNA is better explained by TRBJ2-1, so the J call may be wrong. The CDR3 runs 15 residues. The V gene's germline CDR1 is LGHNA and CDR2 YSLEER. The CDR3 loop reads CASSQGLAASNEQFF. The CDR3 DNA follows: TGCGCCAGCAGCCAAGGACTAGCGGCGTCGAATGAGCAGTTCTTC.

The V call is TRBV14, the J call TRBJ2-5; D ambiguous. The CDR3 totals 11 residues. Germline assignment: CDR1 SGHDN and CDR2 FVKESK. V was pared by 4 bases and J by 7 bases, with 7 bases between. CDR3: CASSLWGTQYF. The CDR3 DNA reads TGTGCCAGCAGCCTCTGGGGGACCCAGTACTTC.

Regarding this clone: The sample contains more than one DNA sequence encoding this CDR3. The chain carries TRBV5-1 and TRBJ2-3; TRBD1 matches 9 bases. J gave up 3 bases and V 4 bases, and 6 bases lay outside the gene matches. Germline lookup yields CDR1 SGHRS and CDR2 YFSETQ. The CDR3 spans 15 residues. This CDR3 is CASSLGQGLTDTQYF. As DNA, the CDR3 is TGCGCCAGCAGCCTGGGACAGGGTTTGACAGATACGCAGTATTTT.

This clone was detected only a few times. V is TRBV30 and J is TRBJ1-2; D gene unclear. V was trimmed by 4 bases and J by 3 bases, leaving 9 bases between them. CDR1 GTSNPN and CDR2 SVGIG come from the germline V gene (reference sequence). CDR3 length: 12 amino acids. This CDR3 is CAWNPGDYGYTF. The CDR3 DNA reads TGTGCCTGGAACCCGGGCGACTATGGCTACACCTTC.

Details on this clone: At the DNA level, this CDR3 is encoded by other sequences in the same sample as well. The V and J genes are TRBV30 and TRBJ2-5, with D perhaps matching TRBD1 (6 bases). The V gene's germline CDR1 is GTSNPN and CDR2 SVGIG (reference sequence). Deletions cut 0 bases from V and 4 bases from J, with 6 bases between. The CDR3 has 12 residues. CDR3 sequence (DNA): TGTGCCTGGAGTGTAGGGGGAGAGACCCAGTACTTC. As protein: CAWSVGGETQYF.

Worth noting for this clone: Other DNA sequences from this sample encode an identical CDR3 as well. This chain links TRBV9 with TRBJ2-7; 10 bases are shared with TRBD2. V gave up 0 bases and J gave up 2 bases; unmatched junction bases: 2. This CDR3 comprises 15 residues. Germline CDR1 reads SGDLS; CDR2 reads YYNGEE. CDR3 protein: CASSVELAGTYEQYF. The CDR3 nucleotides read TGTGCCAGCAGCGTAGAACTAGCGGGGACCTACGAGCAGTACTTC.

This chain uses TRBV9 with TRBJ2-1, with 10 bases lining up with TRBD2. Germline trimming cut 0 bases from V and 6 bases from J; bases unmatched to any gene: 6. This CDR3 contains 16 residues. CDR1 and CDR2 from the germline V gene are SGDLS and YYNGEE. The CDR3 here is CASSVVLAGGGNEQFF. The CDR3, as DNA: TGTGCCAGCAGCGTAGTGTTAGCGGGAGGAGGCAATGAGCAGTTCTTC.

The genes are TRBV7-9 and TRBJ2-6, with 8 bases aligning to TRBD2. Germline V lookup: CDR1 SEHNR, CDR2 FQNEAQ (reference sequence). Germline trimming cut 1 base from V and 0 bases from J; bases unmatched to any gene: 8. The CDR3 covers 19 residues. The CDR3 protein is CASSLVSLAGLSGANVLTF. The CDR3 coding sequence is TGTGCCAGCAGCTTAGTATCGTTAGCGGGGCTCTCTGGGGCCAACGTCCTGACTTTC.

A note on this clone: A far larger clone lies a single base away; this is likely a read error. In the same sample, other DNA sequences code for this CDR3. The chain has TRBV4-2 and TRBJ1-1; D might be TRBD1 (5 bases). Looked up from germline, CDR1 is LGHNA and CDR2 is YNFKEQ. CDR3 length: 15 amino acids. This CDR3 reads CASSLDRAGLTEAFF. CDR3 bases: TGTGCCAGCAGCCTAGATCGGGCAGGGTTAACTGAAGCTTTCTTC.

The chain links TRBV25-1 to TRBJ2-2; D could derive from TRBD1 or TRBD2 (5 bases each). The CDR3 contains 16 residues. V shed 3 bases and J shed 0 bases, with 11 bases lying between them. Per germline, CDR1 MGHDK and CDR2 SYGVNS. CDR3 nucleotide sequence: TGTGCCAGCAGTGACTCTGGGGGAGCGAACACCGGGGAGCTGTTTTTT. It yields the protein CASSDSGGANTGELFF.